These T cell receptor beta chains were read from a single sample in a study of cytomegalovirus exposure and HLA in healthy donors. Sequencing used immunoSEQ multiplex PCR; TCRdb keeps in-frame clones, though not all of them. The sample yields more than 150,000 clones, roughly 80% seen once. The sample comprised PBMCs. The receptors come from a woman aged 35 to 49 in good health and CMV-seropositive. Each CDR3 is given with its conserved first and last residue.

v_call: TRBV6-1
j_call: TRBJ2-3
cdr3_aa: CASSDVTPESPTDTQYF

v_call: TRBV6-5
j_call: TRBJ1-2
cdr3_aa: CASSYRGFGGYTF

v_call: TRBV4-3
j_call: TRBJ2-1
cdr3_aa: CASSLQTEGRGRALSNEQFF

v_call: TRBV11-3
j_call: TRBJ2-1
cdr3_aa: CASSPLGQDNEQFF

v_call: TRBV5-1
j_call: TRBJ2-7
cdr3_aa: CASSYRGRGVPYEQYF

v_call: TRBV5-1
j_call: TRBJ2-7
cdr3_aa: CASSLNSGTSYEQYF

v_call: TRBV18
j_call: TRBJ2-7
cdr3_aa: CASSPGTLLGGGGQYF

v_call: TRBV29-1
j_call: TRBJ1-5
cdr3_aa: CSVLGTGSNQPQHF

v_call: TRBV14
j_call: TRBJ1-2
cdr3_aa: CASSQVGRGPRYGYTF

v_call: TRBV7-9
j_call: TRBJ2-4
cdr3_aa: CASSLIPGRGGNIQYF

v_call: TRBV2
j_call: TRBJ2-5
cdr3_aa: CASTPDRVEETQYF

v_call: TRBV28
j_call: TRBJ1-5
cdr3_aa: CASGTRTDNYSNQPQHF

v_call: TRBV7-2
j_call: TRBJ2-7
cdr3_aa: CASSLGSGPVNEQYF

v_call: TRBV5-1
j_call: TRBJ2-5
cdr3_aa: CASRVTSGGETQYF

v_call: TRBV28
j_call: TRBJ1-1
cdr3_aa: CASRTTGTLEAFF

v_call: TRBV9
j_call: TRBJ2-2
cdr3_aa: CASSVASGPNTGELFF

v_call: TRBV28
j_call: TRBJ2-6
cdr3_aa: CTSSLRGSGANVLTF

v_call: TRBV28
j_call: TRBJ2-7
cdr3_aa: CASSRVRGYEQYF

v_call: TRBV5-1
j_call: TRBJ1-4
cdr3_aa: CASSLGSGREKLFF

v_call: TRBV21-1
j_call: TRBJ2-7
cdr3_aa: CASSKEGGDSTYEQYF

v_call: TRBV6-5
j_call: TRBJ2-7
cdr3_aa: CASSYVGYSYEQYF